The 26 T cell receptor beta chains below all came from one sample that was sequenced in a study of blood T cells in healthy people across ages. Sample-barcoded 5' priming and a J-beta primer mix drove a second PCR of roughly 6 to 12 cycles. Using its own MiXCR run on the 5' RACE reads, TCRdb lists one record per CDR3 protein. Counted here are about 1.5 million distinct CDR3 sequences, approximately 40% occurring once; the ten biggest clones make up around 8%. The specimen sequenced was blood. The receptor set was obtained from a woman younger than 35 in good health.

The chain carries TRBV6-6 and TRBJ2-7, with a tentative D call TRBD1 (6 bases). V gave up 6 bases and J gave up 3 bases, with 12 bases separating them. The CDR3 is 13 residues long. Germline V gene lookup returns CDR1 MNHNY and CDR2 SVGAGI (reference sequence). CDR3 region: CASSHDRNYEQYF. The CDR3 DNA follows: TGTGCCAGCAGCCATGACAGGAACTACGAGCAGTACTTC.

The J gene is TRBJ1-6, the V gene TRBV4-1; TRBD1 is a possible D gene (6 bases). Trimming removed 0 bases from V and 2 bases from J, with 14 bases in between. The CDR3 is made up of 18 amino acids. In germline, CDR1 is MGHRA, CDR2 YSYEKL. The DNA for the CDR3 is TGCGCCAGCAGCCAAGATGGGGGGAGGGGGGCCTATAATTCACCCCTCCACTTT. Its translation is CASSQDGGRGAYNSPLHF.

In its sample, this clonotype was seen a few times. The chain combines TRBV6-1 with TRBJ2-1; TRBD2 matches 7 bases. This CDR3 is built from 17 residues. CDR1 MNHNS and CDR2 SASEGT come from the germline V gene. The V segment lost 2 bases and the J segment 1 base; nucleotides outside the gene matches: 8. CDR3 amino acids: CASSENGGGGSYNEQFF. The CDR3, as DNA: TGTGCCAGCAGTGAAAATGGAGGCGGGGGATCCTACAATGAGCAGTTCTTC.

The chain recombines TRBV29-1 with TRBJ2-7; 12 bases agree with TRBD1. V lost 4 bases, J lost 5 bases, and 3 bases stayed unmatched. The CDR3 contains 13 residues. The germline CDR1 and CDR2 sequences are SQVTM and ANQGSEA. The CDR3 spells CSVVGTGGHEQYF. As DNA, the CDR3 is TGCAGCGTTGTTGGGACAGGGGGCCACGAGCAGTACTTC.

This clonotype came up a few times. V and J are TRBV20-1 and TRBJ2-3, with no clear D. Germline values: CDR1 DFQATT, CDR2 SNEGSKA (reference sequence). The V and J ends lost 0 bases and 2 bases respectively, with 9 bases between them. The CDR3 totals 14 residues. The CDR3 bases are TGCAGTGCTAGAGATCCGGCAGCCACAGATACGCAGTATTTT. Its translation: CSARDPAATDTQYF.

This clonotype is a singleton in its sample. The chain has TRBV25-1 and TRBJ2-7; D is ambiguous. Germline V gene data show CDR1 as MGHDK and CDR2 as SYGVNS. CDR3 length equals 13 residues. V was clipped by 3 bases and J by 5 bases, with 11 bases between them. CDR3 nucleotide sequence: TGTGCCAGCAGTGAGCGGCGGAAGGACGAGCAGTACTTC. This codes for CASSERRKDEQYF.

This clonotype was detected only a few times. V is TRBV5-1 and J is TRBJ2-7; tentatively, D is TRBD2 (6 bases). Germline V gene data show CDR1 as SGHRS and CDR2 as YFSETQ. The CDR3 extends over 14 amino acids. V lost 1 base and J 6 bases, leaving 14 bases between the germline ends. The CDR3 DNA follows: TGCGCCAGCAGCTTGCCTAGCGACCTCTCCGAGCAGTACTTC. It yields the protein CASSLPSDLSEQYF.

Only a few counts were recorded for this clonotype. The chain employs TRBV20-1 and TRBJ1-5; D gene unclear. The germline CDR1 and CDR2 sequences are DFQATT and SNEGSKA (reference sequence). The length of the CDR3 is 15 residues. Trimming removed 3 bases from V and 1 base from J, with 13 bases in between. The CDR3 nucleotides are TGCAGTGCTAGGCACGCCGGGGTGAGCAATCAGCCCCAGCATTTT. Translated: CSARHAGVSNQPQHF.

CDR3 sequence: CASTIRRNSYEQYF. CDR3 DNA: TGTGCCAGCACCATTAGACGGAACTCCTACGAGCAGTACTTC. The chain is built from TRBV3-1 and TRBJ2-7; D gene unclear. V lost 7 bases, J lost 0 bases, and 13 bases lay in between. In germline, CDR1 is LGHDT, CDR2 YNNKEL (reference sequence). The CDR3 is 14 residues long.

The V gene is TRBV13, the J gene TRBJ2-1; a weak D match, TRBD1 (5 bases). The CDR3 covers 14 residues. Trimming stripped 5 bases from V and 4 bases from J, with 12 bases between. Per germline, CDR1 PRHDT and CDR2 FYEKMQ (reference sequence). The CDR3 bases are TGTGCCAGCAGCGACGGACACCCTTACAATGAGCAGTTCTTC. Translating gives CASSDGHPYNEQFF.

The genes are TRBV12-3 or TRBV12-4 and TRBJ1-2, with D hard to call. This CDR3 is 12 amino acids long. Trimming took off 3 bases at V and 4 bases at J, with 6 bases between the two ends. The chain's CDR3 is CASSFSVYGYTF. CDR3 in DNA: TGTGCCAGCAGTTTCTCAGTCTATGGCTACACCTTC.

This rearrangement joins TRBV20-1 to TRBJ2-3; D is possibly TRBD2 (6 bases). Germline V gives CDR1 DFQATT, CDR2 SNEGSKA (reference sequence). Trimming removed 5 bases at V and 0 bases at J, with 18 bases between. The CDR3 totals 16 residues. In DNA form, the CDR3 reads TGCAGTGCTCGGTCCAGCGGGCCCCTAAGCACAGATACGCAGTATTTT. This sequence encodes CSARSSGPLSTDTQYF.

A word on this clonotype: A read error may account for a junction end that differs from germline. The chain has TRBV24-1 and TRBJ2-5; 8 nucleotides agree with TRBD1. Gene TRBJ2-7 matches the end of the DNA better, so the J call may be wrong. Looked up from germline, CDR1 is KGHDR and CDR2 is SFDVKD. This CDR3 has 14 amino acids. The chain's CDR3 is CATRDSRQGNEQYF. CDR3 DNA: TGTGCCACCAGGGATTCTCGACAGGGGAACGAGCAGTACTTC.

This clonotype was detected only once. A junction boundary mismatches the germline segment, possibly from a read error. This chain links TRBV7-6 with TRBJ2-5; D possibly corresponds to TRBD2 (5 bases). The germline V gene has CDR1 SGHVS and CDR2 FNYEAQ. The CDR3 has 15 residues. DNA of the CDR3: TGTGCCAGCAGCTTATTCCTAAGCGGTCAAGCGACCCGGTACTTC. Its protein is CASSLFLSGQATRYF. The complete variable domain, with remaining parts taken from reference TRBV7-6 and TRBJ2-5, reads GAGVSQSPRYKVTKRGQDVALRCDPISGHVSLYWYRQALGQGPEFLTYFNYEAQQDKSGLPNDRFSAERPEGSISTLTIQRTEQRDSAMYRCASSLFLSGQATRYFGPGTRLLVL.

V is TRBV9 and J is TRBJ2-4, with D possibly matching TRBD1 (6 bases). With the DNA end fitting TRBJ2-7 better, the J assignment may be wrong. The CDR3 covers 16 residues. Germline lookup yields CDR1 SGDLS and CDR2 YYNGEE. The CDR3 nucleotides are TGTGCCAGCAGCGTACGACCACAGGGAACGGAATACGAGCAGTACTTC. Translating gives CASSVRPQGTEYEQYF.

The CDR3 DNA is TGTGCCAGCAGTCCTGCAGGGGTAGCCAAAAACATTCAGTACTTC. Its protein product is CASSPAGVAKNIQYF. The rearrangement links TRBV6-2 or TRBV6-3 to TRBJ2-4; TRBD1 is a possible D gene (6 bases). CDR1 is MNHEY and CDR2 is SVGEGT in the germline V gene. The CDR3 has 15 amino acids. V shed 5 bases and J shed 0 bases, with 11 bases lying between them.

This clonotype was found a few times. V usage is TRBV29-1 and J usage is TRBJ1-2; the match to TRBD1 covers 11 bases. This CDR3 has 15 amino acids. CDR1 SQVTM and CDR2 ANQGSEA come from the germline V gene. The J segment lost 4 bases and the V segment lost 7 bases, leaving 11 bases of the junction unmatched. Here the CDR3 reads CSAQDRGQVRYGYTF. The CDR3 DNA reads as TGCAGCGCTCAGGACAGGGGGCAGGTTCGCTATGGCTACACCTTC.

The V and J genes are TRBV29-1 and TRBJ2-5, with D tentatively TRBD1 (5 bases). CDR1 and CDR2 from the germline V gene are SQVTM and ANQGSEA. Trimming removed 6 bases at V and 2 bases at J, with 10 bases between. This CDR3 region has 12 residues. The CDR3 here is CSVDRQQETQYF. DNA of the CDR3: TGCAGCGTCGACCGACAGCAAGAGACCCAGTACTTC.

The V and J genes are TRBV2 and TRBJ2-5; possible D gene TRBD2, 5 bases. V was cut by 5 bases and J by 11 bases, with 21 bases left in between. The germline V gene encodes CDR1 SNHLY and CDR2 FYNNEI. The CDR3 has 14 amino acids. CDR3 region: CASSNGLARNEQYF. CDR3 in DNA: TGTGCCAGCAGTAACGGGCTAGCCCGAAATGAGCAGTACTTC.

CDR3 loop: CASSALGTSSQETQYF. Written as DNA, the CDR3 is TGTGCCAGCAGTGCCCTAGGGACTAGCAGCCAAGAGACCCAGTACTTC. The rearrangement links TRBV25-1 to TRBJ2-5; 9 bases agree with TRBD2. The CDR3 has 16 residues. The V gene end was trimmed by 4 bases and the J gene end by 1 base; junction bases not matched to a gene: 7. Germline CDR1 reads MGHDK; CDR2 reads SYGVNS.

Only a few counts were recorded for this clonotype. This chain links TRBV12-3 or TRBV12-4 with TRBJ2-3; D uncertain. V lost 2 bases, J lost 0 bases, and 9 bases lay in between. This CDR3 is 15 amino acids long. The CDR3 spells CASSLLRPSTDTQYF. CDR3 DNA: TGTGCCAGCAGTTTACTCCGTCCAAGCACAGATACGCAGTATTTT.

This clonotype was counted at least ten times. The chain links TRBV10-3 to TRBJ1-4, with D maybe TRBD1 (5 bases). Between the trimmed V and J ends, which lost 10 bases and 8 bases, there was a span of 17 bases. The V gene's germline CDR1 is ENHRY and CDR2 SYGVKD. There are 13 residues in the CDR3. CDR3 sequence (DNA): TGTGCCACGTCTACAGGTTTCGGAGAAAAACTGTTTTTT. It is translated as CATSTGFGEKLFF.

This chain uses TRBV5-1 with TRBJ1-5, with 9 bases lining up with TRBD1. The CDR3 spans 16 residues. Trimming cost V 4 bases and J 9 bases; bases outside gene matches: 14. In germline, CDR1 is SGHRS, CDR2 YFSETQ. CDR3 region: CASSLGTGPPEGPQHF. In nucleotides, the CDR3 is TGCGCCAGCAGCCTGGGGACAGGGCCACCAGAGGGGCCCCAGCATTTT.

This chain uses TRBV10-3 with TRBJ2-5; 10 bases are shared with TRBD1. Matching the DNA end better, TRBJ2-1 makes the J call doubtful. This CDR3 is 16 amino acids long. The germline gives CDR1 ENHRY, CDR2 SYGVKD. The CDR3 DNA is TGTGCCATCAGTGAGTCTGGACAGGGGGGGCCAAAAAAGCAGTTCTTC. Protein sequence: CAISESGQGGPKKQFF.

The V gene is TRBV2, the J gene TRBJ2-3; 9 nucleotides agree with TRBD2. Germline CDR1 SNHLY, CDR2 FYNNEI. J was trimmed by 3 bases and V by 5 bases; bases with no gene match: 9. The CDR3 has 16 amino acids. CDR3 residues: CASSFSSGSRTDTQYF. The CDR3 DNA is TGTGCCAGCAGTTTTAGTAGCGGGAGTAGGACAGATACGCAGTATTTT.

V is TRBV6-5 and J is TRBJ2-7, with D unclear. The DNA end favors TRBJ2-5, so the J call may be wrong. The CDR3 is 15 amino acids. Germline V CDR1 and CDR2: MNHEY, SVGAGI. The CDR3 region has the DNA TGTGCCAGCAGTTACTCGATGACGGTGCAAGAGACCCAGTACTTC. Translating gives CASSYSMTVQETQYF.